Here is one T cell receptor (beta chain) with its context. Its antigen remains unknown. This record belongs to a study of memory CD8 T cells in hepatitis C reinfection. In the study overall: A couple of donors resolved primary infection, then developed chronic reinfection. Between 55 and 20 weeks before reinfection detection, pre-reinfection samples were drawn.

As to time point: pre-reinfection, 55 to 20 weeks before reinfection detection. TCR sequencing was done directly ex vivo on sorted cells, without expansion in vitro. Control naive CD8 T cells came from a couple of donors at all three reinfection time points. Study-wide findings and caveats: Conclusions on public clonotypes and secondary clearance were not definitive with about 5 donors.

Assay used: immunoSEQ multiplex PCR; TCRdb lists only in-frame clones, some missing. The sample lists under 60,000 clones, under 90% occurring once. Germline loops: CDR1 MDHEN, CDR2 SYDVKM. The CDR3 covers 16 residues. The V and J ends lost 9 bases and 1 base respectively, with 19 bases between them. The sequence came from a man younger than 35 with hepatitis C virus infection. The sequenced material came from naive CD8+ T cells sorted from blood. The chain links TRBV28 to TRBJ1-5; perhaps TRBD1 as D (5 bases). CDR3 sequence (DNA): TGTGCCAGTTCCCCAGGGAAGGGTTTCAGCAATCAGCCCCAGCATTTT. It yields the protein CASSPGKGFSNQPQHF.